The entry below gives a single TCR beta chain sequence along with its context. Germline values: CDR1 SGDLS, CDR2 YYNGEE. V lost 4 bases and J 4 bases, leaving 14 bases between the germline ends. The CDR3 loop spans 15 amino acids. Only in-frame clones appear in the TCRdb table, and some are missing; sequencing was by immunoSEQ multiplex PCR. The data contain some 550,000 clones, around 97% of them singletons. This entry comes from a study of shared clonotypes between healthy human individuals. The source is a woman aged 30 to 39 in good health. Source material: naive CD4+ T cells sorted from blood. Subset indicated: CD45RA+ positively selected. The rearrangement joins TRBV9 to TRBJ2-2; D may be TRBD2 (5 bases). This CDR3 reads CASSRGKVSTGELFF. The CDR3 DNA sequence: TGTGCCAGCAGCCGGGGTAAAGTAAGCACCGGGGAGCTGTTTTTT.